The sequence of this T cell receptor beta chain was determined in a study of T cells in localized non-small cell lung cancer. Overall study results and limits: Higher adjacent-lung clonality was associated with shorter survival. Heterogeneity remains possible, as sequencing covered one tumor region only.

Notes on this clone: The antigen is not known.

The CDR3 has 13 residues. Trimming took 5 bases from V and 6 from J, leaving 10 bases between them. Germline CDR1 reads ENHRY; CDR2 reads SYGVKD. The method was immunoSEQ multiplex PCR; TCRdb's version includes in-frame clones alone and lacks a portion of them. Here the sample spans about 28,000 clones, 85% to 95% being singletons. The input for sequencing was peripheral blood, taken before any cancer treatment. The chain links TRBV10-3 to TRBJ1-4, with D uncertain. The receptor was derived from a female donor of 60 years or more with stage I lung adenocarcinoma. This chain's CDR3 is CAISWQLDEKLFF. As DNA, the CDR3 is TGTGCCATCAGTTGGCAGTTAGATGAAAAACTGTTTTTT.